This T cell receptor (beta chain) is from a study of shared clonotypes between healthy human individuals. Study-wide points: Sharing of clonotypes among donors was expected to vary with sequencing depth. In contrast to clonotypes shared by all four donors, non-shared clonotypes had lower generation probabilities. Inspection by rarefaction showed sorted-subset sequencing to be incomplete despite large depth.

Generated by immunoSEQ multiplex PCR, the TCRdb table keeps only in-frame clones and is missing some. The sample contains 950,000 to 1,100,000 clones, 75% to 80% of which appear only once. Comments on this clone: Its antigen is unidentified.

This CDR3 spans 17 amino acids. Germline CDR1 is MNHEY and CDR2 is SMNVEV (reference sequence). Trimming pared 1 base from V and 1 base from J, leaving 14 bases between. This TCR was sampled from a man aged 18-30 years in good health. Some clones in this sample may be carry-over from other donors' samples. Sequenced input: memory CD4+ T cells from PBMCs. Sample subset: CD45RA-negative fraction. This chain uses TRBV27 with TRBJ1-5, with D possibly TRBD1 on 6 matching bases. CDR3 bases: TGTGCCAGCAGTTTATTCACAGGGAAAGGAAGCAATCAGCCCCAGCATTTT. Its protein product is CASSLFTGKGSNQPQHF.